In this sample, the clone carrying this T cell receptor beta chain turned up a few times. The entry originates in a study of blood T cells in healthy people across ages. For the second PCR, which ran for roughly 6 to 12 cycles, a sample-barcoded 5' primer and a J-beta primer mix were used. TCRdb redid the calling of the 5' RACE reads with MiXCR, one entry per CDR3 protein. The sample includes about 1.7 million distinct CDR3 sequences, approximately 30% of them seen just once. Every donor contributed about 10 milliliters of peripheral blood by blood draw. Sequencing was performed on blood. This receptor was taken from a woman in her twenties or thirties in good health.

Here the CDR3 reads CSARDQGRGYDIQYF. The DNA for the CDR3 is TGCAGTGCTAGAGATCAGGGCCGCGGTTATGACATTCAGTACTTC. This chain uses TRBV20-1 with TRBJ2-4; D perhaps matches TRBD1 (5 bases). Trimming shortened V by 0 bases and J by 8 bases, and 17 bases separated the two germline ends. The CDR3 totals 15 residues. Germline CDR1 is DFQATT and CDR2 is SNEGSKA (reference sequence).